This T cell receptor beta chain is from a study of T cells in Graves' hyperthyroidism and ophthalmopathy. Study-level information: Peripheral blood was obtained at initial diagnosis, preceding any treatment. Study-wide results and limits: Within blood appeared most thyroid clonotypes that had expanded above 0.001.

This clonotype has a handful of counts. Its antigen remains unknown. Trimming removed 7 bases from V and 2 bases from J, with 12 bases in between. The CDR3 covers 12 residues. Germline V gene sequence: CDR1 DFQATT, CDR2 SNEGSKA (reference sequence). Reasons for excluding patients were uncontrolled infection, other autoimmune disease, pregnancy or lactation. Together with thyroid ultrasound, orbital computed tomography, serum thyroxine and TRAb, clinical symptoms were used for diagnoses. There were TCR beta CDR3 regions amplified from RNA transcripts. First-round RT-PCR of the TCR CDR3 relied on the HTBI primer set. TCRdb re-called the multiplex PCR reads with MiXCR, one entry per CDR3 protein. Of some 580,000 distinct CDR3 sequences listed, about a sixth are singletons.

This TCR came from a woman between 40 and 50 years old with Graves' ophthalmopathy. The sample was blood. The gene calls are TRBV20-1 and TRBJ2-7, with D maybe TRBD1 (6 bases). CDR3 in amino acids: CSVTTGPYEQYF. DNA of the CDR3: TGCAGTGTTACGACAGGCCCCTACGAGCAGTACTTC.